The rows below give T cell receptor beta chains drawn from one sample of a study of blood T cell repertoires in COVID-19. Produced via immunoSEQ multiplex PCR; TCRdb's table is partial and in-frame only. The profile shows some 200,000 clones, about 81% of them singletons. The sample comprised PBMCs or T cells enriched from blood (not recorded which). The receptors derive from a man aged 35-49 years who had recovered from COVID-19. Both conserved end residues are trimmed from each CDR3. The order of the fields is V gene, J gene, CDR3 protein.

TRBV5-1	TRBJ2-1	ASNSRGGRYNEQF
TRBV3-1/TRBV3-2	TRBJ1-3	ASSFKGLSGNTIY
TRBV6-2/TRBV6-3	TRBJ2-7	ASTPFAYLNYEQY
TRBV19	TRBJ2-7	ASSRDRGTSTGQY
TRBV5-1	TRBJ1-3	ASRHSGGENTIY
TRBV29-1	TRBJ1-4	SVRDSDNEKLF
TRBV6-5	TRBJ2-3	ASSLQRTDTQY
TRBV5-8	TRBJ2-1	ASSLTEYNEQF
TRBV10-3	TRBJ1-5	AISQGNQPQH
TRBV6-5	TRBJ2-5	ASSKGTGVGETQY
TRBV2	TRBJ1-1	ASRRRGQQNTEAF
TRBV5-1	TRBJ1-6	ASSSGPTSPLH
TRBV30	TRBJ2-1	ACRDWSGGAGDEQF
TRBV2	TRBJ2-3	ASSSQGGSTDTQY
TRBV5-1	TRBJ2-1	ASSGTDRGEQF
TRBV28	TRBJ1-2	ASHRGILYGYT
TRBV7-2	TRBJ1-3	ASSSVGGSGNTIY
TRBV4-2	TRBJ2-4	ASSHPGQIAKNIQY
TRBV6-5	TRBJ1-2	ASSYTWGNGYT
TRBV7-9	TRBJ2-2	ASSLIAATTGELF
TRBV5-1	TRBJ1-4	ASSSKGQATTNEKLF
TRBV6-1	TRBJ2-7	ASSDGTGPYEQY
TRBV2	TRBJ1-5	ASREGPRNQPQH
TRBV7-9	TRBJ1-2	ASSSLTGKSYT
TRBV7-9	TRBJ1-1	ASSSTGGMAEAF
TRBV6-1	TRBJ1-2	ASSEAGGAGGYT
TRBV7-8	TRBJ2-7	ASSPSSGTTDYEQY
TRBV5-6	TRBJ1-2	ASSIQGIDGYT
TRBV30	TRBJ1-5	AWSTTGNQPQH
TRBV18	TRBJ2-7	ASLRTSGGVYEQY
TRBV9	TRBJ2-4	ASSGAAKNIQY
TRBV7-9	TRBJ1-2	ASSPRDRGIDGYT
TRBV5-1	TRBJ2-1	ASSLLGLDNNEQF
TRBV29-1	TRBJ1-2	SVVWQGAGGYT
TRBV19	TRBJ2-7	ASSTELEYEQY
TRBV4-1	TRBJ1-2	ASSQGGGRVNGYT
TRBV4-1	TRBJ1-5	ASSRDRAQPQH
TRBV11-2	TRBJ2-2	ASSFSASSGATGELF
TRBV5-4	TRBJ2-3	ASSVLAGGNTDTQY
TRBV5-6	TRBJ1-1	ASTRRGAVGEAF
TRBV5-1	TRBJ2-3	ASSLRAGGTDTQY
TRBV29-1	TRBJ1-2	SVLPQLTGVGYT
TRBV7-8	TRBJ2-2	ASSPDIELPSPGELF
TRBV5-6	TRBJ2-7	ASSFASYEQY
TRBV6-5	TRBJ1-6	ASSYRGGSPLH
TRBV20-1	TRBJ2-1	SATDITSGGSIYNEQF
TRBV23-1	TRBJ2-3	ASSQLLAGEPDTQY
TRBV7-8	TRBJ2-7	ASSLQGAPYEQY
TRBV3-1/TRBV3-2	TRBJ1-5	ASSQGYGQNSNQPQH
TRBV19	TRBJ1-1	ASSFTGGVTEAF
TRBV6-5	TRBJ1-1	ASSYGGKAF
TRBV5-1	TRBJ2-1	ASSSSGRAKSYNEQF